The subject of this entry is one TCR beta chain. What it binds is not known. This entry is derived from a study of CXCR3-negative and CXCR3-positive naive CD8 T cells. General observations from the study: Naive cells with CXCR3 showed TRB CDR3s that were more hydrophobic than those in CXCR3-negative naive cells.

This CDR3 has 12 amino acids. The V gene's germline CDR1 is LGHNA and CDR2 YSLEER. In preparing the TRB cDNA libraries, 5' RACE with UMI labels was used. With the 5' RACE reads reprocessed, TCRdb shows one record per CDR3 protein and no DNA. Reported are fewer than 65,000 distinct CDR3 sequences; the ten largest clones contain around 5%. This rearrangement joins TRBV4-3 to TRBJ2-7. Sequences were obtained from naive CXCR3+ CD8+ T cells from blood. As for subset: CD45RO-CCR7+CD27+CD95- naive CD8+ T cells expressing CXCR3 (TNR3+). The receptor was isolated from a human donor in good health. Some clones in this sample may be carry-over from other donors' samples. CDR3 amino acids: CASSQGPREQYF.